This T cell receptor (beta chain) came from a study of cytomegalovirus exposure and HLA in healthy donors. Points from the study as a whole: The authors listed 150 to 200 TCR beta chains as cytomegalovirus-associated.

Profiled with immunoSEQ multiplex PCR; TCRdb holds only in-frame clones, not every one. The table records 92,000 or so clones, 96% of them present only once. This CDR3 is 16 amino acids long. Germline CDR1 is MNHEY and CDR2 is SVGAGI. With V trimmed by 2 bases and J by 3 bases, 9 bases remained unmatched. Concerning this clone itself: What it binds is unknown.

This clonotype was obtained from a man between 18 and 29 years old in good health and CMV-seronegative. Sequences were obtained from PBMCs. The chain employs TRBV6-5 and TRBJ2-7; 8 bases are a match to TRBD1. In DNA form, the CDR3 reads TGTGCCAGCAGTTACCCGCGGACAGGGACTTACTACGAGCAGTACTTC. Translating it yields CASSYPRTGTYYEQYF.